The next 2 T cell receptor beta chains were all read from a single sample in a study of Ad26.COV2.S vaccination and SARS-CoV-2 variants. The data were produced by immunoSEQ multiplex PCR, yet TCRdb's version contains in-frame clones alone and is incomplete. The data show a few hundred thousand clones, around 89% seen once. Described treatment: some 19 received Ad26.COV2.S at low or high dose, single or two shots; about 5 received placebo; per-sample allocation not given. Sampling was performed 63 days after the first vaccine or placebo injection. Sequenced here: peripheral blood, sampled in a trial of Ad26.COV2.S vaccine versus placebo. The source of these receptors is a person between 18 and 60 years old who received the Ad26.COV2.S COVID-19 vaccine or a placebo.

The chain has TRBV7-3 and TRBJ2-3, with 12 bases identical to TRBD2. V lost 2 bases, J lost 6 bases, and 6 bases stayed unmatched. The germline CDR1 and CDR2 sequences are SGHTA and FQGTGA. This CDR3 is 16 amino acids long. The CDR3 region has the DNA TGTGCCAGCAGCTTAGGGCTAGCGGGGGGGCCGGATACGCAGTATTTT. Translating gives CASSLGLAGGPDTQYF.

V gene TRBV5-6 combines with J gene TRBJ2-4; D is perhaps TRBD1 (6 bases). This CDR3 comprises 13 residues. The V gene's germline CDR1 is SGHDT and CDR2 YYEEEE. The ends were cut back, 0 bases at V and 7 bases at J, with 8 bases in the middle. CDR3 DNA sequence: TGTGCCAGCAGCTTGGGTAGGGGGAACATTCAGTACTTC. It translates to CASSLGRGNIQYF.